This T cell receptor (beta chain) stems from a study of T cells in Graves' hyperthyroidism and ophthalmopathy. Trimming removed 5 bases from V and 6 bases from J; junction bases left unmatched: 12. The germline CDR1 and CDR2 sequences are LNHDA and SQIVND (reference sequence). CDR3 length equals 16 residues. RNA transcripts gave rise to amplified TCR beta CDR3 regions. The TCR CDR3 first-round RT-PCR relied on the HTBI primer set. Via MiXCR, TCRdb re-called the multiplex PCR reads, giving one row per CDR3 protein. The sample lists about 720,000 distinct CDR3 sequences, approximately 18% seen once, with over 15% in the top ten.

The receptor was isolated from a woman in her forties or fifties with Graves' hyperthyroidism that later progressed to Graves' ophthalmopathy. The chain uses TRBV19 and TRBJ1-4; 7 nucleotides agree with TRBD1. Material: blood. CDR3 in DNA: TGTGCCAGTAGTTACTTCGACAGGGCCTTAGATGAAAAACTGTTTTTT. Its protein is CASSYFDRALDEKLFF.